This TCR beta chain stems from a study of shared clonotypes between healthy human individuals (dated by TCRdb to the early 2020s). As for the study more broadly: The cohort included three men and two women between 18 and 49 years of age. For each donor, three plates each were used for CD4 naive and CD4 memory, two plates were used for CD8 naive, and one plate was used for CD8 memory. To estimate repertoire size and how much clonotypes are shared between individuals, the study performed deep sequencing of blood TCR repertoires from about five healthy adults. Libraries were prepared and TCR repertoires were sequenced by different laboratories using diverse techniques, in order to increase sequencing depth and limit assay-specific biases. Between about 0.8 and 9 billion PBMCs per donor were obtained by leukapheresis.

For the CD8 naive samples, CD45RO-negative cells were positively selected for CCR7, yielding a CD45RA+CCR7+ population from which TemRA cells were excluded. Donors were healthy HIV-negative adults with no recently reported acute infections or vaccinations. Only Caucasian adults living in Nashville, Tennessee, USA were represented among the donors. Blood was collected by leukapheresis, and PBMCs were isolated by Ficoll-Histopaque density gradient centrifugation and then cryopreserved in liquid nitrogen vapor phase. Analytical flow cytometry was used to check the purity and quantity of every magnetically sorted T cell population. Genomic DNA was isolated from each sorted fraction and quantified by UV absorbance on a Nanodrop 2000c. Using the deep immunoSEQ assay, multiplex PCR amplified TCR CDR3 regions from genomic DNA. For each cell subset, the extracted genomic DNA was distributed evenly across all wells of several immunoSEQ 96-well plates, and each plate served as one replicate. For sorted subsets, each replicate PCR was loaded with approximately 190 ng genomic DNA, equivalent to approximately 27,000 T cell genomes. Purified libraries were quantified with a Qubit 3.0 fluorometer, sized on a Bioanalyzer 2100, and re-quantified with the KAPA Library Quantification kit. Every immunoSEQ 96-well plate was sequenced on a separate single-read 150-cycle Illumina NextSeq 550 flow cell. On the authors' methods: Because the immunoSEQ output held only junctional sequences and lacked quality scores, the filtering could not match the filtering applied to full-length reads. Sequences were annotated with PyIR, a Python wrapper for IgBLAST v1.9, and V/J genes and CDR3 were assigned using IMGT germline references. Reads with weak V/J assignments (E-value above 1e-6), missing CDR3, stop codons, out-of-frame junctions, or ambiguous translated residues were removed. A V3J clonotype was defined by an identical inferred V gene, J gene, and CDR3 amino acid sequence. To compute the percentage overlap between repertoires, the number of shared unique clonotypes was divided by the size of the smaller repertoire. Three approaches were used to assess repertoire richness: RTK rarefaction, the Chao1 estimator, and Recon v2.1 estimates of unobserved clonotypes. For all TCRbeta clonotypes obtained by the gDNA method from a few donors, generation probabilities were computed with OLGA. Here the immuneACCESS table is served through TCRdb, limited to in-frame sequences with V and J called. Missing clones are a known gap in these copies; in checked studies unresolved V genes cover under half, and the rest lacks a known reason. V and J calls plus clone size are reproduced from that table; the DNA served to infer D and trimming. The sample table records about 1,800,000 clones; about 94% of these occur just once. 1.2% of the sample comes from the top ten.

About this clone itself: Its antigen has not been determined. Qualities for individual bases were not recorded, and no much larger clone is one base off.

The paper's findings and limits, for the study overall: Naive subsets generally had larger estimated clonotype richness than memory subsets. Compared with non-shared clonotypes, clonotypes shared by all four sorted-subset donors had higher generation probabilities. Incomplete sequencing was indicated by rarefaction of sorted-subset datasets, despite the large sequencing depth. About 5% of naive CD4, approximately 3.7% of naive CD8, about 2.4% of memory CD4, and 0.4% of memory CD8 clonotypes were shared across several donors. Pairwise subsampling indicated that sequencing depth was expected to affect the degree of clonotype sharing among donors. The small number of donors limited the genetic and exposure-history diversity represented. Sampling was restricted to blood, and TCR repertoires in tissue are likely to differ from TCR repertoires in blood.

CDR3 length: 14 amino acids, cysteine to phenylalanine. The CDR3 DNA has 42 bases and is translated from base 1. V and J are trimmed by 5 bases and 4 bases, and the gene matches miss 7 bases of the junction. Sequences MDHEN (CDR1) and SYDVKM (CDR2) are obtained from the germline V gene. The sample consisted of naive CD8+ T cells sorted from blood. Sample cell subset or site, as interpreted from the label and publication: CD45RA+CCR7+. The sequence joins TRBV28 to TRBJ2-7; the junction holds 8 bases that match TRBD1. The receptor was isolated from a man younger than 35 in good health. The DNA reads TGTGCCAGCAGTGCGACAGGGGCGGCTTACGAGCAGTACTTC. Its translation is CASSATGAAYEQYF.